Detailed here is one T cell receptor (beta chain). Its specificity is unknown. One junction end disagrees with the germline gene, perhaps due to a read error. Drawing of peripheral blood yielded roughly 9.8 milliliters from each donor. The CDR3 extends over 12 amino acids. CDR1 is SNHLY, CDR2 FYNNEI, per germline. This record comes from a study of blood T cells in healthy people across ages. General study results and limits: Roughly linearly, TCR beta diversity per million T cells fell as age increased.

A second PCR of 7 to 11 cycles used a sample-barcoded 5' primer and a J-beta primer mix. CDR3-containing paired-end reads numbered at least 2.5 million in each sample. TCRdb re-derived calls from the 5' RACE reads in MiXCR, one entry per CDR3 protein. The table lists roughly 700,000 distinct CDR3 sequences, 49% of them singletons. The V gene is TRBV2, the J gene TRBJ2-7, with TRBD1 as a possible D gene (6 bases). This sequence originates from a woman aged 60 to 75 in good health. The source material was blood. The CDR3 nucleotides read TGCGCCAACCGGGACAACTCCTACGAGCAGTACTTC. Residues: CANRDNSYEQYF.